The clone carrying this T cell receptor (beta chain) was recorded a few times. The entry originates in a study of blood T cell repertoires in COVID-19. Study context: Material from acute and convalescent COVID-19 was sourced from the United States, Italy and Spain. PBMCs, B-cell-depleted T cells, or T cells provided the cDNA or gDNA that made up the material.

As originally analysed: By means of reference gene primer amplification, nucleated cell counts were estimated. Only in-frame clones appear in the TCRdb table, and some are missing; sequencing was by immunoSEQ multiplex PCR. V and J calls plus clone size are reproduced from that table; the DNA served to infer D and trimming. This sample carries about 100,000 clones, around four fifths of them seen once, and the ten largest clones take about 12%. The CDR3 sequence is 16 residues long. Unmatched junction bases numbered 8, after V lost 5 bases and J lost 3 bases. Germline V lookup: CDR1 WNHNN, CDR2 SYGVQD (reference sequence).

The sequence came from a woman in her 70s with acute or convalescent COVID-19. The specimen was peripheral blood. The chain uses TRBV10-1 and TRBJ2-1; 9 bases fit TRBD1. The CDR3 DNA is TGCGCCAGCAGTTCCGGACAGGGGCCTAACTACAATGAGCAGTTCTTC. It codes for CASSSGQGPNYNEQFF.